This is a list of T cell receptor beta chains from one sample in a study of human T cells and chemical hapten exposure. Each CDR3 protein is one row after TCRdb ran MiXCR on the RACE reads. The sample has approximately 400,000 distinct CDR3 sequences, 4% to 5.5% seen once; the top ten hold under 3%. The sequences come from whole blood, collected in connection with sensitization to the hapten diphenylcyclopropenone (DPC). These receptors came from a woman aged 50 to 60 with alopecia areata. Some clones in this sample may be carry-over from other donors' samples. Each CDR3 is given with its conserved first and last residue. D genes are given only for firm matches. Clone size is stated in some rows and not others, as once, few, many or a class when expanded.

V gene: TRBV21-1; D gene: NA; J gene: TRBJ1-1; clone size: few; CDR3 protein: CASRYRNTEAFF; CDR3 DNA: TGTGCCAGCCGCTACAGGAACACTGAAGCTTTCTTT
V gene: TRBV7-2; D gene: NA; J gene: TRBJ2-7; clone size: many; CDR3 protein: CASSPWTDTLREQYF; CDR3 DNA: TGTGCCAGCAGCCCATGGACAGACACACTTCGCGAGCAGTACTTC
V gene: TRBV6-5; D gene: NA; J gene: TRBJ1-1; clone size: many; CDR3 protein: CASSYSGGGTEAFF; CDR3 DNA: TGTGCCAGCAGTTACTCCGGCGGGGGCACTGAAGCTTTCTTT
V gene: TRBV6-6; D gene: TRBD1; J gene: TRBJ2-7; clone size: NA; CDR3 protein: CASSYPPVRGQGSYEQYF; CDR3 DNA: TGTGCCAGCAGTTACCCCCCCGTCCGGGGACAGGGATCCTACGAGCAGTACTTC
V gene: TRBV12-3/TRBV12-4; D gene: NA; J gene: TRBJ2-2; clone size: few; CDR3 protein: CASRHNTGELFF; CDR3 DNA: TGTGCCAGCAGACATAACACCGGGGAGCTGTTTTTT
V gene: TRBV29-1; D gene: NA; J gene: TRBJ2-2; clone size: many; CDR3 protein: CSVIGLQGELFF; CDR3 DNA: TGCAGCGTGATAGGACTACAAGGGGAGCTGTTTTTT
V gene: TRBV7-2; D gene: TRBD1; J gene: TRBJ2-7; clone size: many; CDR3 protein: CASSPPWDRAYEQYF; CDR3 DNA: TGTGCCAGCAGCCCTCCATGGGACAGGGCCTACGAGCAGTACTTC
V gene: TRBV6-2/TRBV6-3; D gene: TRBD1; J gene: TRBJ1-5; clone size: many; CDR3 protein: CASRPTGTNQPQHF; CDR3 DNA: TGTGCCAGCAGACCGACAGGGACCAATCAGCCCCAGCATTTT
V gene: TRBV29-1; D gene: TRBD2; J gene: TRBJ2-1; clone size: few; CDR3 protein: CSVEGLAEGLSYNEQFF; CDR3 DNA: TGCAGCGTGGAGGGACTAGCGGAGGGGCTCTCCTACAATGAGCAGTTCTTC
V gene: TRBV27; D gene: NA; J gene: TRBJ2-3; clone size: many; CDR3 protein: CASSLFRGRTDTQYF; CDR3 DNA: TGTGCCAGCAGTTTATTCCGGGGCCGCACAGATACGCAGTATTTT
V gene: TRBV7-9; D gene: NA; J gene: TRBJ1-2; clone size: few; CDR3 protein: CASSLEHANYGYTF; CDR3 DNA: TGTGCCAGCAGCTTAGAGCACGCTAACTATGGCTACACCTTC
V gene: TRBV4-2; D gene: NA; J gene: TRBJ2-1; clone size: many; CDR3 protein: CASSQDLRLTYNEQFF; CDR3 DNA: TGTGCCAGCAGCCAAGACCTCCGGCTAACCTACAATGAGCAGTTCTTC
V gene: TRBV6-2/TRBV6-3; D gene: NA; J gene: TRBJ1-1; clone size: many; CDR3 protein: CAIHTPPGTEAFF; CDR3 DNA: TGTGCCATCCATACGCCTCCAGGGACTGAAGCTTTCTTT
V gene: TRBV12-3/TRBV12-4; D gene: NA; J gene: TRBJ1-5; clone size: NA; CDR3 protein: CASSLRRLSNQPQHF; CDR3 DNA: TGTGCCAGCAGTCTCCGCCGACTTAGCAATCAGCCCCAGCATTTT
V gene: TRBV9; D gene: TRBD1; J gene: TRBJ2-1; clone size: few; CDR3 protein: CASSVVTGDEQFF; CDR3 DNA: TGTGCCAGCAGCGTAGTCACAGGGGATGAGCAGTTCTTC
V gene: TRBV6-5; D gene: TRBD2; J gene: TRBJ2-1; clone size: few; CDR3 protein: CASSSLRGGYNEQFF; CDR3 DNA: TGTGCCAGCAGTTCGTTACGGGGGGGGTACAATGAGCAGTTCTTC
V gene: TRBV12-3/TRBV12-4; D gene: NA; J gene: TRBJ1-5; clone size: many; CDR3 protein: CASRQGFGQPQHF; CDR3 DNA: TGTGCCAGCAGGCAGGGGTTCGGGCAGCCCCAGCATTTT
V gene: TRBV2; D gene: NA; J gene: TRBJ2-7; clone size: few; CDR3 protein: CASSATSYEQYF; CDR3 DNA: TGTGCCAGCAGTGCCACGAGCTACGAGCAGTACTTC
V gene: TRBV29-1; D gene: NA; J gene: TRBJ2-3; clone size: many; CDR3 protein: CSVDTTDTQYF; CDR3 DNA: TGCAGCGTTGACACCACAGATACGCAGTATTTT
V gene: TRBV28; D gene: NA; J gene: TRBJ2-3; clone size: many; CDR3 protein: CASIIAGVTDTQYF; CDR3 DNA: TGTGCCAGCATCATCGCAGGGGTGACAGATACGCAGTATTTT
V gene: TRBV6-5; D gene: NA; J gene: TRBJ1-5; clone size: NA; CDR3 protein: CASSLAGFGQPQHF; CDR3 DNA: TGTGCCAGCAGCCTCGCGGGATTCGGTCAGCCCCAGCATTTT
V gene: TRBV2; D gene: NA; J gene: TRBJ1-5; clone size: many; CDR3 protein: CASSEDGGQPQHF; CDR3 DNA: TGTGCCAGCAGTGAAGACGGGGGTCAGCCCCAGCATTTT
V gene: TRBV20-1; D gene: NA; J gene: TRBJ1-2; clone size: many; CDR3 protein: CSVPEGYGYTF; CDR3 DNA: TGCAGTGTTCCGGAAGGCTATGGCTACACCTTC
V gene: TRBV30; D gene: NA; J gene: TRBJ1-2; clone size: few; CDR3 protein: CAWSERAWDGYTF; CDR3 DNA: TGTGCCTGGAGTGAAAGGGCCTGGGATGGCTACACCTTC
V gene: TRBV6-5; D gene: TRBD1; J gene: TRBJ1-1; clone size: many; CDR3 protein: CASSWTGGLTEAFF; CDR3 DNA: TGTGCCAGCAGTTGGACAGGGGGCTTGACTGAAGCTTTCTTT
V gene: TRBV18; D gene: TRBD1; J gene: TRBJ1-5; clone size: many; CDR3 protein: CASSSSQGTGVDQPQHF; CDR3 DNA: TGTGCCAGCTCATCAAGTCAAGGGACAGGGGTCGATCAGCCCCAGCATTTT
V gene: TRBV5-1; D gene: NA; J gene: TRBJ2-7; clone size: many; CDR3 protein: CASRQVEEQYF; CDR3 DNA: TGCGCCAGCAGACAGGTTGAAGAGCAGTACTTC
V gene: TRBV9; D gene: TRBD1; J gene: TRBJ1-1; clone size: many; CDR3 protein: CASRRDRGSGTEAFF; CDR3 DNA: TGTGCCAGCAGACGAGACAGGGGCTCGGGCACTGAAGCTTTCTTT
V gene: TRBV3-1; D gene: NA; J gene: TRBJ1-2; clone size: many; CDR3 protein: CASSQGLPPGTESGYTF; CDR3 DNA: TGTGCCAGCAGCCAAGGCCTCCCGCCCGGGACCGAATCGGGCTACACCTTC
V gene: TRBV6-5; D gene: TRBD1; J gene: TRBJ1-6; clone size: many; CDR3 protein: CASSAGQINSPLHF; CDR3 DNA: TGTGCCAGCAGTGCGGGACAGATTAATTCACCCCTCCACTTT
V gene: TRBV12-3/TRBV12-4; D gene: NA; J gene: TRBJ2-5; clone size: many; CDR3 protein: CASSPRGQETQYF; CDR3 DNA: TGTGCCAGCAGTCCCCGGGGCCAAGAGACCCAGTACTTC
V gene: TRBV19; D gene: NA; J gene: TRBJ1-5; clone size: few; CDR3 protein: CASTTLGTPGPQHF; CDR3 DNA: TGTGCCAGTACCACCCTGGGGACGCCGGGGCCCCAGCATTTT
V gene: TRBV7-2; D gene: NA; J gene: TRBJ1-2; clone size: NA; CDR3 protein: CASSLARSNYGYTF; CDR3 DNA: TGTGCCAGCAGCTTAGCGCGAAGTAACTATGGCTACACCTTC
V gene: TRBV20-1; D gene: NA; J gene: TRBJ2-1; clone size: few; CDR3 protein: CSAKLGTASNEQFF; CDR3 DNA: TGCAGTGCTAAATTGGGGACTGCTTCTAATGAGCAGTTCTTC
V gene: TRBV7-9; D gene: TRBD1; J gene: TRBJ2-3; clone size: few; CDR3 protein: CASSPTTGQDTDTQYF; CDR3 DNA: TGTGCCAGCAGCCCAACGACGGGACAGGACACAGATACGCAGTATTTT
V gene: TRBV18; D gene: TRBD1; J gene: TRBJ1-1; clone size: NA; CDR3 protein: CASSPLDRANEAFF; CDR3 DNA: TGTGCCAGCTCACCACTGGACAGGGCGAATGAAGCTTTCTTT
V gene: TRBV18; D gene: TRBD2; J gene: TRBJ2-1; clone size: NA; CDR3 protein: CASSSGGAENEQFF; CDR3 DNA: TGTGCCAGCTCGTCCGGGGGGGCTGAGAATGAGCAGTTCTTC
V gene: TRBV29-1; D gene: NA; J gene: TRBJ1-5; clone size: few; CDR3 protein: CSVQGKGQPQHF; CDR3 DNA: TGCAGCGTCCAGGGAAAGGGTCAGCCCCAGCATTTT
V gene: TRBV20-1; D gene: TRBD2; J gene: TRBJ2-1; clone size: NA; CDR3 protein: CSANPQRGGSYNEQFF; CDR3 DNA: TGCAGTGCTAACCCGCAGCGGGGGGGCTCCTACAATGAGCAGTTCTTC
V gene: TRBV7-2; D gene: TRBD2; J gene: TRBJ2-5; clone size: NA; CDR3 protein: CASSSTGGRGQETQYF; CDR3 DNA: TGTGCCAGCAGCTCCACGGGCGGGAGGGGGCAAGAGACCCAGTACTTC
V gene: TRBV7-9; D gene: NA; J gene: TRBJ1-2; clone size: NA; CDR3 protein: CASSPGTGSPNYGYTF; CDR3 DNA: TGTGCCAGCAGCCCAGGGACCGGCTCCCCTAACTATGGCTACACCTTC